This TCR beta chain was sequenced for a study of blood T cell repertoires in COVID-19. Turning to the study itself: Sources were T cells, B-cell-depleted T cells, or PBMCs; the material itself was cDNA or gDNA.

In the source study's methods: Reference gene primer amplification yielded estimated nucleated cell counts. TCRdb keeps only in-frame clones here, not all; method: immunoSEQ multiplex PCR. That table is the source of V, J and clone size, and D and trimming were worked out from the DNA. The sample lists some 250,000 clones, about 80% occurring once. Concerning this clone: A junction end diverges from the germline sequence, so it may reflect a read error.

The CDR3 is 14 amino acids. The germline V gene has CDR1 MNHEY and CDR2 SMNVEV (reference sequence). This receptor was obtained from a woman of 80 years or more with acute or convalescent COVID-19. The sequenced sample consisted of peripheral blood. The chain is built from TRBV27 and TRBJ1-1, with 9 bases lining up with TRBD1. In nucleotides, the CDR3 is TGTGCCAGCAGAGGACAGGGGATGAAGACTGAAGCTTTCTTT. It specifies CASRGQGMKTEAFF.